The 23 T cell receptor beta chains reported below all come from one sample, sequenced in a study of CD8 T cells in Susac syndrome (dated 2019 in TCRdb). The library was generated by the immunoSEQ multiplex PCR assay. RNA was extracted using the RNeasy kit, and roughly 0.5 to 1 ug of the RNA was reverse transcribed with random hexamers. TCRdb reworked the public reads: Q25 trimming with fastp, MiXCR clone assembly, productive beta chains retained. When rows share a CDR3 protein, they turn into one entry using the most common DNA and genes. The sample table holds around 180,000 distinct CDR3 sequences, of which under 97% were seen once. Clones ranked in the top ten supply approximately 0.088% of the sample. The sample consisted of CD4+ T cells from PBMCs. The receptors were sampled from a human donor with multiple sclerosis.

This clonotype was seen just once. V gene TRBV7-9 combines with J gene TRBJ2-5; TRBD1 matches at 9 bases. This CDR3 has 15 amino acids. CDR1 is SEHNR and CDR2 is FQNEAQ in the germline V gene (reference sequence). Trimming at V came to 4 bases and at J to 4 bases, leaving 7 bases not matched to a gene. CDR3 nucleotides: TGTGCCAGCAGCTCGGGACAGGGAAGGTCAGAGACCCAGTACTTC. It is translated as CASSSGQGRSETQYF. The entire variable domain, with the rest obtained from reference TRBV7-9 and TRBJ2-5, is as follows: DTGVSQNPRHKITKRGQNVTFRCDPISEHNRLYWYRQTLGQGPEFLTYFQNEAQLEKSRLLSDRFSAERPKGSFSTLEIQRTEQGDSAMYLCASSSGQGRSETQYFGPGTRLLVL.

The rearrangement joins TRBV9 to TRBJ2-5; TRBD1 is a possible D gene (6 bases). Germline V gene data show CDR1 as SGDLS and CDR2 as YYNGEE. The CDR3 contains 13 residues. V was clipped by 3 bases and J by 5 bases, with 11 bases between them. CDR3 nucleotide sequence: TGTGCCAGCAGCGCGAGGGGGTCGGAGACCCAGTACTTC. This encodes CASSARGSETQYF.

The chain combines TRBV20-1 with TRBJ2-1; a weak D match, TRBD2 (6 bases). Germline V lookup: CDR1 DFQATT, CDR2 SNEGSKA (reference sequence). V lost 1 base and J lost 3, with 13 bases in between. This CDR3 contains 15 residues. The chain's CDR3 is CSARGLALNYNEQFF. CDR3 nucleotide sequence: TGCAGTGCTAGAGGTCTAGCGTTGAACTACAATGAGCAGTTCTTC.

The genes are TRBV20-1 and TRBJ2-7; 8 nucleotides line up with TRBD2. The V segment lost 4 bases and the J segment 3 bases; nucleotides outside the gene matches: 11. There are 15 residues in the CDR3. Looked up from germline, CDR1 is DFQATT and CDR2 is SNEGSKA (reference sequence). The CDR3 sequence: CSATLNAGGFYEQYF. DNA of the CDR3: TGCAGTGCTACCTTAAATGCGGGGGGATTCTACGAGCAGTACTTC.

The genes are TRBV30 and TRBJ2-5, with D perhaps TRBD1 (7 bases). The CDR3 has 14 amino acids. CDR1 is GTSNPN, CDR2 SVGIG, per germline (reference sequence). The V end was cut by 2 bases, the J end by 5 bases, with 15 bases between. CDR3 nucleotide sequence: TGTGCCTGGAGTTCTGGAGGGGGCGGGGAGACCCAGTACTTC. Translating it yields CAWSSGGGGETQYF.

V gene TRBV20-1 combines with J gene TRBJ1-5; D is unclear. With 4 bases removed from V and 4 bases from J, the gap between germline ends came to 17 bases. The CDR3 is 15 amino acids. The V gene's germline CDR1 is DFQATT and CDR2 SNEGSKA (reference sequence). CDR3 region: CSATPAVQINQPQHF. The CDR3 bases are TGCAGTGCTACCCCGGCAGTTCAGATTAATCAGCCCCAGCATTTT.

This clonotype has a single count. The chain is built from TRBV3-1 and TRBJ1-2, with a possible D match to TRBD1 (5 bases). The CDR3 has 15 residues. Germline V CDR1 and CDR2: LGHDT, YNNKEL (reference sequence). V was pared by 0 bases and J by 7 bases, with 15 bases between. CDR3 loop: CASSQDGGTVGGYTF. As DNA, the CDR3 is TGTGCCAGCAGCCAAGATGGTGGGACTGTCGGTGGCTACACCTTC.

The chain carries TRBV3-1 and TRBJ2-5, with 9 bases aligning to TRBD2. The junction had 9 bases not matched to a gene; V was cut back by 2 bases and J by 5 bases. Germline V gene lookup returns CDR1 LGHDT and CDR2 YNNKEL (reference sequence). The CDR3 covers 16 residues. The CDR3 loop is CASSQFGTSTGETQYF. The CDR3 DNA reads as TGTGCCAGCAGCCAATTTGGGACTAGCACTGGGGAGACCCAGTACTTC.

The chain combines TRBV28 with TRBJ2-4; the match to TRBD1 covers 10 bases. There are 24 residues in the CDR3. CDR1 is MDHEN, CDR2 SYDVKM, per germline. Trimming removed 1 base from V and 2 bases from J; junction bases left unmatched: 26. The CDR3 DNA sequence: TGTGCCAGCAGTTTATACGGTGCGAAACCCAGACAGGGGGCGCGGGGAAGTCCCAAAAACATTCAGTACTTC. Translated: CASSLYGAKPRQGARGSPKNIQYF.

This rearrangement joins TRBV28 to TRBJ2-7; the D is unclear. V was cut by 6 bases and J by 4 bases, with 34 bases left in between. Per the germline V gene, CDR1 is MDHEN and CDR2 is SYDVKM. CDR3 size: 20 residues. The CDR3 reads CASSPLVPVGLGTSRYEQYF. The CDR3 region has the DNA TGTGCCAGCAGCCCACTCGTACCGGTAGGGTTAGGAACCTCGAGATACGAGCAGTACTTC. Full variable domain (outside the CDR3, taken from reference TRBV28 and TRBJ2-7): DVKVTQSSRYLVKRTGEKVFLECVQDMDHENMFWYRQDPGLGLRLIYFSYDVKMKEKGDIPEGYSVSREKKERFSLILESASTNQTSMYLCASSPLVPVGLGTSRYEQYFGPGTRLTVT.

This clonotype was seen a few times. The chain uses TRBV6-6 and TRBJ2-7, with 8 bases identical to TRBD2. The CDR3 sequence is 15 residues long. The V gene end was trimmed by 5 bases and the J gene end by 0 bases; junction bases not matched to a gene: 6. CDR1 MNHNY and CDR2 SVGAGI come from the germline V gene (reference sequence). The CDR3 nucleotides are TGTGCCAGCAGTCAGGTGGCGGGGGGCTCCTACGAGCAGTACTTC. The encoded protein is CASSQVAGGSYEQYF.

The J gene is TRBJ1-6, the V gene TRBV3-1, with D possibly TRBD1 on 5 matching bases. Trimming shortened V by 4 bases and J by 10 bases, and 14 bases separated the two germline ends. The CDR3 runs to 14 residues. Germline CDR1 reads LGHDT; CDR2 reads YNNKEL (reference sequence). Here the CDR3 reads CASSRNSGNSPLHF. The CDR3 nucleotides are TGTGCCAGCAGCCGTAATTCAGGGAACTCACCCCTCCACTTT.

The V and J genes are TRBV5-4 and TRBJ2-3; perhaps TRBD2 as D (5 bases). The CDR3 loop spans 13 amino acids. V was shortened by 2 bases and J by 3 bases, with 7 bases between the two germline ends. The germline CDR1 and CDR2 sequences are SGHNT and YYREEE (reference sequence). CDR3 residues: CASSFRETDTQYF. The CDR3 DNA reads TGTGCCAGCAGCTTTAGGGAGACAGATACGCAGTATTTT.

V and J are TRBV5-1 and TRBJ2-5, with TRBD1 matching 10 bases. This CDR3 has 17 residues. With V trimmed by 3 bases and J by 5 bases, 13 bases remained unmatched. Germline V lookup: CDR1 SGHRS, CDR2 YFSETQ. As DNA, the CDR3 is TGCGCCAGCAGCTCAGGACAGGGGGTGATTCCTTCGGAGACCCAGTACTTC. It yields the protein CASSSGQGVIPSETQYF.

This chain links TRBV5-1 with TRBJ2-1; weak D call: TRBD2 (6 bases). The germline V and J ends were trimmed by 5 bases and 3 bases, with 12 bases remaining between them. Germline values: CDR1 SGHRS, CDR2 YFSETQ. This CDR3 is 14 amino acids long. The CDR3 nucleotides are TGCGCCAGCAGTCCGGGCGGGGACTACAATGAGCAGTTCTTC. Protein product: CASSPGGDYNEQFF.

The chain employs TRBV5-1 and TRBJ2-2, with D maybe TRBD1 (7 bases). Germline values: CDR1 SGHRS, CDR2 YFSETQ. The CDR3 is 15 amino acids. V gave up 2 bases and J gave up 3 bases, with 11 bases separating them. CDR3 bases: TGCGCCAGCAGCTTAGGAGGGGGCCACACCGGGGAGCTGTTTTTT. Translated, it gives CASSLGGGHTGELFF.

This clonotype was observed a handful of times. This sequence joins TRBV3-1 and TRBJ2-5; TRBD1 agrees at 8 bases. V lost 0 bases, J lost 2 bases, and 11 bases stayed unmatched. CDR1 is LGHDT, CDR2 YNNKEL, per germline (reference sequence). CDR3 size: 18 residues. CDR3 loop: CASSQEKRGTGRQETQYF. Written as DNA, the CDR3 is TGTGCCAGCAGCCAAGAAAAGAGGGGGACAGGTAGACAAGAGACCCAGTACTTC.

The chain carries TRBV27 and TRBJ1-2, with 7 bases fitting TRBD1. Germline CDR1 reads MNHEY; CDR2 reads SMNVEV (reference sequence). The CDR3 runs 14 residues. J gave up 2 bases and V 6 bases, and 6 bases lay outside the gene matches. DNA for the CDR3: TGTGCCAGCAGGGAGGGACAGTTAAACTATGGCTACACCTTC. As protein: CASREGQLNYGYTF.

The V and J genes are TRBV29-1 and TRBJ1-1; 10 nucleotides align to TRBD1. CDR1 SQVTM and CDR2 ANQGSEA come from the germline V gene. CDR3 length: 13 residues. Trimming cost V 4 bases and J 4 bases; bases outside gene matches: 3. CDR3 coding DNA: TGCAGCGTTGCCCGGGACAGGGGCACTGAAGCTTTCTTT. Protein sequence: CSVARDRGTEAFF. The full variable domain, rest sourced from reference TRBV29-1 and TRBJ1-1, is SAVISQKPSRDICQRGTSLTIQCQVDSQVTMMFWYRQQPGQSLTLIATANQGSEATYESGFVIDKFPISRPNLTFSTLTVSNMSPEDSSIYLCSVARDRGTEAFFGQGTRLTVV.

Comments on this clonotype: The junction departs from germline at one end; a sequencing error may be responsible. Written as DNA, the CDR3 is TGTGCTAGCAGCTTAGGGCAGGGGGCCTACGAGCAGTACTTC. This gives the protein CASSLGQGAYEQYF. The genes are TRBV7-7 and TRBJ2-7; 7 bases are shared with TRBD1. In germline, CDR1 is SSHAT, CDR2 FNYEAQ (reference sequence). This CDR3 is 14 amino acids long.

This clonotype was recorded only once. This CDR3 reads CASDRGPSYEQYF. CDR3 nucleotide sequence: TGTGCCAGCGACAGGGGTCCGTCCTACGAGCAGTACTTC. The V call is TRBV28, the J call TRBJ2-7, with 8 bases that match TRBD1. This CDR3 is built from 13 residues. Germline CDR1 is MDHEN and CDR2 is SYDVKM. The ends lost 8 bases at V and 1 base at J; junction bases unmatched: 4.

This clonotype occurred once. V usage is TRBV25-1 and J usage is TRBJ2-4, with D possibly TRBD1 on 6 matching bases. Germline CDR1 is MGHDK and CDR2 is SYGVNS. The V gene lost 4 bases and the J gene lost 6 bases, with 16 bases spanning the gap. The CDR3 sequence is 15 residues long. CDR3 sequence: CASSGGRGHRNIQYF. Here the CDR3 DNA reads TGTGCCAGCAGTGGGGGCAGGGGCCACCGAAACATTCAGTACTTC.

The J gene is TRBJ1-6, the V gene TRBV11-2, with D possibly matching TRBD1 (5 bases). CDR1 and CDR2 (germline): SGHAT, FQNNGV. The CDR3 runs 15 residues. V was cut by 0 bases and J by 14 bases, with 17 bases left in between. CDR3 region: CASSLDRGAYTALHF. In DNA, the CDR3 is TGTGCCAGCAGCTTAGACCGAGGGGCGTACACAGCCCTCCACTTT.